What follows describes a single T cell receptor (beta chain). What it binds is not known. This specimen belongs to a study of T cell responses to AZD1222 COVID-19 vaccine. Broader study findings: After two AZD1222 doses, spike-specific TCR breadth and depth rose versus day 0. The study found vaccine-associated CD4 TCRs spanning spike, dominant at 160-218 and 743-854. Baseline seropositivity characterized only a handful of AZD1222 recipients.

Some clones are missing from TCRdb's copy, which holds only in-frame ones; the method was immunoSEQ multiplex PCR. Of 90,000 to 110,000 clones in the sample, roughly nine tenths are singletons; the top ten hold 7% to 9%. The germline V gene has CDR1 PRHDT and CDR2 FYEKMQ (reference sequence). V lost 4 bases and J lost 5; bases outside the gene matches: 5. The CDR3 has 14 residues. This sample comprised peripheral blood, obtained on day 0 of AZD1222 vaccination. The V call is TRBV13, the J call TRBJ2-5, with 9 bases identical to TRBD1. This clonotype was sampled from an adult in good health. The CDR3 DNA reads TGTGCCAGCAGCTACCGGACAGGGGAGGAGACCCAGTACTTC. This translates into CASSYRTGEETQYF.